These 24 T cell receptor beta chains came from one sample sequenced in a study of cytomegalovirus exposure and HLA in healthy donors. A multiplex PCR was run with 60 Vbeta primers and 13 Jbeta primers. Libraries were prepared by immunoSEQ multiplex PCR; TCRdb keeps only in-frame clonotypes and omits some of them. The sample holds some 76,000 clones; about 81% are singletons and the top ten take around 8.9%. The sample was PBMCs. Receptors originate from a woman aged 35 to 49 in good health and CMV-seropositive.

The V gene is TRBV6-5, the J gene TRBJ1-1; D is uncertain. The ends were cut back, 6 bases at V and 0 bases at J, with 11 bases in the middle. The germline V gene has CDR1 MNHEY and CDR2 SVGAGI. The CDR3 has 14 residues. DNA for the CDR3: TGTGCCAGCAGCCCCGGTCGTATGAACACTGAAGCTTTCTTT. Protein: CASSPGRMNTEAFF.

The rearrangement joins TRBV19 to TRBJ2-1, with D possibly TRBD2 on 6 matching bases. Trimming left V 6 bases short and J 10 bases short, with 7 bases between. Germline-derived CDR1 and CDR2 are LNHDA and SQIVND (reference sequence). CDR3 length: 10 residues. CDR3 nucleotides: TGTGCCAGTAGCCGGGGGGAGCAGTTCTTC. Amino acid sequence: CASSRGEQFF. Looking up the rest from reference TRBV19 and TRBJ2-1 gives the full variable domain: DGGITQSPKYLFRKEGQNVTLSCEQNLNHDAMYWYRQDPGQGLRLIYYSQIVNDFQKGDIAEGYSVSREKKESFPLTVTSAQKNPTAFYLCASSRGEQFFGPGTRLTVL.

This sequence joins TRBV7-2 and TRBJ2-3, with D perhaps matching TRBD2 (5 bases). Germline V lookup: CDR1 SGHTA, CDR2 FQGNSA. V was cut by 5 bases and J by 2 bases, with 17 bases left in between. CDR3 length: 16 residues. CDR3 bases: TGTGCCAGCAGCGTCGCGGCCGGGGTGAACACAGATACGCAGTATTTT. It codes for CASSVAAGVNTDTQYF.

This clone was counted between two and nine times. The chain couples TRBV4-3 to TRBJ2-6; possible D gene TRBD1, 5 bases. The V end lost 0 bases, the J end lost 0 bases, and 12 bases lay between the germline ends. The V gene's germline CDR1 is LGHNA and CDR2 YSLEER. This CDR3 has 18 residues. In DNA, the CDR3 is TGCGCCAGCAGCCAAGATCCCAGGGCAAACTCTGGGGCCAACGTCCTGACTTTC. Residues: CASSQDPRANSGANVLTF.

The chain has TRBV27 and TRBJ2-1, with 9 bases lining up with TRBD2. Germline CDR1 is MNHEY and CDR2 is SMNVEV (reference sequence). This CDR3 has 14 residues. The J segment lost 5 bases and the V segment lost 9 bases, leaving 8 bases of the junction unmatched. CDR3 sequence reads: CASLGLAGDNEQFF. CDR3 sequence (DNA): TGTGCCAGTTTGGGACTAGCAGGGGACAATGAGCAGTTCTTC.

The rearrangement joins TRBV5-1 to TRBJ2-5; no firm D call. The CDR3 length is 16 residues. Germline CDR1 and CDR2: SGHRS and YFSETQ. V shed 1 base and J shed 4 bases, with 17 bases lying between them. The CDR3 spells CASSLYESVGGETQYF. The DNA of the CDR3 is TGCGCCAGCAGCTTGTACGAATCGGTTGGTGGAGAGACCCAGTACTTC.

V is TRBV4-1 and J is TRBJ2-7; 9 nucleotides agree with TRBD1. J gave up 9 bases and V 1 base, and 16 bases lay outside the gene matches. This CDR3 spans 17 amino acids. From germline, CDR1 is MGHRA and CDR2 YSYEKL. The CDR3 DNA reads TGCGCCAGCAGCCAAGGACGATCCGGGACAGGGACTTACTCGCAGTACTTC. This translates into CASSQGRSGTGTYSQYF.

The gene calls are TRBV5-6 and TRBJ2-3, with 12 bases that match TRBD2. V trimming: 4 bases; J trimming: 2 bases; junction bases outside the gene matches: 5. Per the germline V gene, CDR1 is SGHDT and CDR2 is YYEEEE. This CDR3 has 16 residues. CDR3 sequence (DNA): TGTGCCAGCAGCCCGAGGACTAGCGGGAACACAGATACGCAGTATTTT. Residues: CASSPRTSGNTDTQYF. Combining the CDR3 with reference TRBV5-6 and TRBJ2-3 gives the whole variable domain DAGVTQSPTHLIKTRGQQVTLRCSPKSGHDTVSWYQQALGQGPQFIFQYYEEEERQRGNFPDRFSGHQFPNYSSELNVNALLLGDSALYLCASSPRTSGNTDTQYFGPGTRLTVL.

This clone showed up just once. The rearrangement links TRBV9 to TRBJ2-7; a weak D match, TRBD2 (7 bases). V was cut by 0 bases and J by 3 bases, with 13 bases left in between. The length of the CDR3 is 15 residues. Germline CDR1 and CDR2: SGDLS and YYNGEE. CDR3 sequence: CASSVVAGAYYEQYF. Here the CDR3 DNA reads TGTGCCAGCAGCGTAGTTGCGGGGGCTTACTACGAGCAGTACTTC.

V and J are TRBV4-2 and TRBJ2-5; D possibly corresponds to TRBD2 (5 bases). With 0 bases removed from V and 0 bases from J, the gap between germline ends came to 8 bases. Germline assignment: CDR1 LGHNA and CDR2 YNFKEQ. This CDR3 has 15 residues. Written as DNA, the CDR3 is TGTGCCAGCAGCCAAGACAGCGGAGACCAAGAGACCCAGTACTTC. This translates into CASSQDSGDQETQYF.

This clone was seen once. The chain links TRBV19 to TRBJ1-2; 10 bases map to TRBD1. The germline V gene has CDR1 LNHDA and CDR2 SQIVND (reference sequence). CDR3 length: 13 residues. Trimming took 5 bases from V and 7 from J; bases not matched to a gene: 4. As DNA, the CDR3 is TGTGCCAGTAGTGGCCGGGACAGGGGTGGCTACACCTTC. Translating it yields CASSGRDRGGYTF.

In this sample, this clone turned up a few times. V is TRBV30 and J is TRBJ2-5, with a weak D call TRBD2 (5 bases). This CDR3 comprises 13 residues. CDR1 and CDR2 (germline): GTSNPN, SVGIG (reference sequence). V was cut by 0 bases and J by 5 bases, with 10 bases left in between. This CDR3 is CAWSVGGGETQYF. The CDR3 DNA follows: TGTGCCTGGAGTGTCGGAGGCGGGGAGACCCAGTACTTC.

This clone was seen only a few times. The CDR3, as DNA: TGCGCCAGCAGCCAATCTCACCGGGGGGGCGTATACATTCAGTACTTC. Amino acid sequence: CASSQSHRGGVYIQYF. The chain employs TRBV4-3 and TRBJ2-4; 8 bases agree with TRBD2. Trimming removed 2 bases from V and 8 bases from J; junction bases left unmatched: 11. The CDR3 consists of 16 residues. From germline, CDR1 is LGHNA and CDR2 YSLEER.

The CDR3 here is CASSLSFLGTGGRNTEAFF. Written as DNA, the CDR3 is TGTGCCAGCAGTTTATCGTTTCTTGGGACAGGGGGCCGGAACACTGAAGCTTTCTTT. The chain is built from TRBV27 and TRBJ1-1; 12 positions agree with TRBD1. The junction had 9 bases not matched to a gene; V was cut back by 0 bases and J by 1 base. Looked up from germline, CDR1 is MNHEY and CDR2 is SMNVEV (reference sequence). CDR3 length equals 19 residues.

This chain's CDR3 is CASSLSQIYEQYF. As DNA, the CDR3 is TGTGCCAGCAGTTTATCGCAGATATACGAGCAGTACTTC. The chain recombines TRBV27 with TRBJ2-7; the D is unclear. The CDR3 is made up of 13 amino acids. Germline lookup yields CDR1 MNHEY and CDR2 SMNVEV (reference sequence). V gave up 0 bases and J gave up 4 bases, with 7 bases separating them.

The count of this clone is one. The CDR3 nucleotides are TGTGCCAGCAGCCCGTACGGGACTAGCGGCCAAGAGACCCAGTACTTC. It codes for CASSPYGTSGQETQYF. The J gene is TRBJ2-5, the V gene TRBV7-6; TRBD2 matches at 11 bases. CDR1 and CDR2 (germline): SGHVS, FNYEAQ. The CDR3 is made up of 16 amino acids. J gave up 1 base and V 5 bases, and 6 bases lay outside the gene matches. Full variable domain (outside the CDR3, taken from reference TRBV7-6 and TRBJ2-5): GAGVSQSPRYKVTKRGQDVALRCDPISGHVSLYWYRQALGQGPEFLTYFNYEAQQDKSGLPNDRFSAERPEGSISTLTIQRTEQRDSAMYRCASSPYGTSGQETQYFGPGTRLLVL.

This sequence joins TRBV4-2 and TRBJ1-3; D remains unclear. Trimming took off 0 bases at V and 1 base at J, with 7 bases between the two ends. Germline loops: CDR1 LGHNA, CDR2 YNFKEQ. CDR3 length: 15 amino acids. This CDR3 reads CASSQDQASGNTIYF. DNA for the CDR3: TGTGCCAGCAGCCAAGATCAGGCATCTGGAAACACCATATATTTT.

This chain uses TRBV2 with TRBJ2-1; the match to TRBD2 covers 7 bases. CDR1 SNHLY and CDR2 FYNNEI come from the germline V gene. This CDR3 is 10 amino acids long. Germline trimming cut 8 bases from V and 9 bases from J; bases unmatched to any gene: 1. CDR3 loop: CASGGGEQFF. For the CDR3, the DNA is TGTGCCAGCGGGGGGGGTGAGCAGTTCTTC.

This chain uses TRBV6-6 with TRBJ2-2; 8 nucleotides agree with TRBD1. The CDR3 is 13 amino acids. CDR1 and CDR2 (germline): MNHNY, SVGAGI (reference sequence). V was pared by 11 bases and J by 5 bases, with 7 bases of the junction left unmatched. The CDR3 DNA follows: TGTGCCGGAAGACAGGGGCGAACCGGGGAGCTGTTTTTT. It codes for CAGRQGRTGELFF.

The chain has TRBV7-8 and TRBJ2-2, with TRBD2 matching 8 bases. The J segment lost 6 bases and the V segment lost 1 base, leaving 16 bases of the junction unmatched. CDR3 length: 19 residues. Germline CDR1 reads SGHVS; CDR2 reads FQNEAQ. CDR3 nucleotides: TGTGCCAGCAGCTTAGTGGCGGTAGCCGGGGGGGCCGGGTCCGGGGAGCTGTTTTTT. It yields the protein CASSLVAVAGGAGSGELFF.

The genes are TRBV6-1 and TRBJ2-7; TRBD1 is a possible D gene (6 bases). Per the germline V gene, CDR1 is MNHNS and CDR2 is SASEGT. V shed 6 bases and J shed 1 base, with 16 bases lying between them. This CDR3 contains 15 residues. The CDR3 nucleotides read TGTGCCAGCAGACACACGGACAGCGCTTCCTACGAGCAGTACTTC. Translation gives CASRHTDSASYEQYF.

V is TRBV21-1 and J is TRBJ1-5. TRBV21-1 is a pseudogene locus. This CDR3 spans 17 amino acids. This CDR3 is CASSREEGLNSNQPQHF. The CDR3 nucleotides read TGTGCCAGCAGCAGAGAAGAGGGACTTAATAGCAATCAGCCCCAGCATTTT.

This chain joins TRBV7-2 and TRBJ2-7, with D hard to call. The CDR3 sequence is 15 residues long. The V end was cut by 2 bases, the J end by 0 bases, with 11 bases between. The germline V gene has CDR1 SGHTA and CDR2 FQGNSA. The CDR3 region has the DNA TGTGCCAGCAGCTTAAGTGTGGGCAGCTCCTACGAGCAGTACTTC. Its protein product is CASSLSVGSSYEQYF.

The chain couples TRBV11-3 to TRBJ2-3; 10 bases line up with TRBD2. Germline V gene lookup returns CDR1 SGHNT and CDR2 YENEEA. After removal of 3 bases from V and 8 bases from J, the junction contained 2 bases not matched to a gene. The CDR3 has 13 residues. The CDR3 loop is CASSLASGGTQYF. The CDR3 region has the DNA TGTGCCAGCAGCTTGGCTAGCGGGGGTACGCAGTATTTT.